In this sample, the clone carrying this TCR beta chain turned up many times. Each CDR3 protein is one row after TCRdb ran MiXCR on the RT-PCR reads. Of 500,000 to 600,000 distinct CDR3 sequences listed, roughly 8.2% are singletons. These data come from a study of response to subunit inactivated influenza vaccine. Germline V CDR1 and CDR2: SGHKS, YYEKEE (reference sequence). V lost 4 bases to trimming and J lost 5 bases, with 10 bases between them. The CDR3 contains 13 residues. The rearrangement links TRBV5-5 to TRBJ2-1; D is uncertain. The input for sequencing was PBMCs from blood, taken 23 to 25 months after vaccination. This sequence originates from a man aged 45 to 75 who received an inactivated influenza vaccine. CDR3 sequence: CASSQIENNEQFF. The CDR3 DNA reads TGTGCCAGCAGCCAGATAGAAAACAATGAGCAGTTCTTC.